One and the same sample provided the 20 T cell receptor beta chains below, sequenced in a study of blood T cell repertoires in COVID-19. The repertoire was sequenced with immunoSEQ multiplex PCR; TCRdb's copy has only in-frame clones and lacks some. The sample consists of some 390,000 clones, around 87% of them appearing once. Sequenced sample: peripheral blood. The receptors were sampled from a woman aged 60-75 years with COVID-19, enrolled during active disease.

The CDR3 here is CASSPVYNSPLHF. The CDR3 DNA follows: TGTGCCAGCAGTCCGGTCTATAATTCACCCCTCCACTTT. The V call is TRBV7-2, the J call TRBJ1-6; D gene uncertain. The CDR3 is made up of 13 amino acids. CDR1 and CDR2 (germline): SGHTA, FQGNSA. The V and J ends lost 6 bases and 3 bases respectively, with 6 bases between them.

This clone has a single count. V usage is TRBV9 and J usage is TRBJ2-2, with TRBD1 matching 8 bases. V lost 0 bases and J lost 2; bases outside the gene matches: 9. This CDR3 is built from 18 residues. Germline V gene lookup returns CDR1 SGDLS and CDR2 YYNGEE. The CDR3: CASSVGQGAYINTGELFF. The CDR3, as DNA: TGTGCCAGCAGCGTAGGTCAGGGGGCCTACATTAACACCGGGGAGCTGTTTTTT.

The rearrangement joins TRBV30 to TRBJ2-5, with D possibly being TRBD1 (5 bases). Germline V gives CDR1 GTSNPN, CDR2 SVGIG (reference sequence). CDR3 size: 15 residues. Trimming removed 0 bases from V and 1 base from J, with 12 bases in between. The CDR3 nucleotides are TGTGCCTGGAGTGTACAGGCAGGCGGCCAAGAGACCCAGTACTTC. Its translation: CAWSVQAGGQETQYF. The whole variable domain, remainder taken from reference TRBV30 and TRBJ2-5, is SQTIHQWPATLVQPVGSPLSLECTVEGTSNPNLYWYRQAAGRGLQLLFYSVGIGQISSEVPQNLSASRPQDRQFILSSKKLLLSDSGFYLCAWSVQAGGQETQYFGPGTRLLVL.

The DNA of the CDR3 is TGTGCCAGCACCGTAGGACAGGGAACACCCTATGGCTACACCTTC. This encodes CASTVGQGTPYGYTF. This chain connects TRBV3-1 (or the pseudogene TRBV3-2) to TRBJ1-2; 8 nucleotides line up with TRBD1. J gave up 4 bases and V 7 bases, and 11 bases lay outside the gene matches. The CDR3 runs to 15 residues. Germline-derived CDR1 and CDR2 are LGHDT and YNNKEL (reference sequence).

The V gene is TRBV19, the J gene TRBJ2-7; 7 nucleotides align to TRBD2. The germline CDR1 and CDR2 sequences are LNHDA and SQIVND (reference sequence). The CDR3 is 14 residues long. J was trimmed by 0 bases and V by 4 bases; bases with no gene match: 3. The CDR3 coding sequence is TGTGCCAGTAGTAGCGGGGGTTCCTCCTACGAGCAGTACTTC. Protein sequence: CASSSGGSSYEQYF.

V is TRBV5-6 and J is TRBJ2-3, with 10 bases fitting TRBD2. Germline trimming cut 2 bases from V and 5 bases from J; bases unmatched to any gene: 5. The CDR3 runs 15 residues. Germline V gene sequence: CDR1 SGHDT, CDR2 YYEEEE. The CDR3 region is CASSLTSGAGDTQYF. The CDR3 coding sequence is TGTGCCAGCAGCTTAACTAGCGGGGCTGGAGATACGCAGTATTTT.

Written as DNA, the CDR3 is TGTGCTAGTGGGAGCGGGGGGGCCTTCACCGGGGAGCTGTTTTTT. As protein: CASGSGGAFTGELFF. The chain combines TRBV12-5 with TRBJ2-2, with 10 bases matching TRBD2. This CDR3 comprises 15 residues. V lost 6 bases and J lost 4; bases outside the gene matches: 5. Germline V lookup: CDR1 LGHNT, CDR2 FRNRAP.

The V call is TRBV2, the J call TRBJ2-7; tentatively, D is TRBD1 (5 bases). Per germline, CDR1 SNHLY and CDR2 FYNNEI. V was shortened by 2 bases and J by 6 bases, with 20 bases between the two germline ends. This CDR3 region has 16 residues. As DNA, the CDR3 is TGTGCCAGCAGTGAACTCCCCCTGCCCCCTAGGGGCGAGCAGTACTTC. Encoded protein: CASSELPLPPRGEQYF. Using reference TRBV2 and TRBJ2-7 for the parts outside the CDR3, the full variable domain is EPEVTQTPSHQVTQMGQEVILRCVPISNHLYFYWYRQILGQKVEFLVSFYNNEISEKSEIFDDQFSVERPDGSNFTLKIRSTKLEDSAMYFCASSELPLPPRGEQYFGPGTRLTVT.

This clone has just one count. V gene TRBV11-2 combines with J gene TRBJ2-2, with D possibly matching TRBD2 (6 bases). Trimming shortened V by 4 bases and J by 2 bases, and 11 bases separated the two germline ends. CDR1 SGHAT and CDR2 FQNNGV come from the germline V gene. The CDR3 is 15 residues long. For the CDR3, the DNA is TGTGCCAGCAGCTACTGGACTAAAAACACCGGGGAGCTGTTTTTT. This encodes CASSYWTKNTGELFF.

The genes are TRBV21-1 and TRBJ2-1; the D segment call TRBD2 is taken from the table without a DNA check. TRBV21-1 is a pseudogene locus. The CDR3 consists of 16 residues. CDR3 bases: TGTGCCAGCAGCTCTTCCGGGGAGGGGGAGGACAATGAGCAGTTCTTC. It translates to CASSSSGEGEDNEQFF.

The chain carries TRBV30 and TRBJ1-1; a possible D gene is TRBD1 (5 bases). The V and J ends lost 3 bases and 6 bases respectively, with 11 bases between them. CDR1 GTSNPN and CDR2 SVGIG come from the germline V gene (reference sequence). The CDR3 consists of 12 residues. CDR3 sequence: CAWSRGEAEAFF. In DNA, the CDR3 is TGTGCCTGGAGCCGGGGGGAGGCTGAAGCTTTCTTT.

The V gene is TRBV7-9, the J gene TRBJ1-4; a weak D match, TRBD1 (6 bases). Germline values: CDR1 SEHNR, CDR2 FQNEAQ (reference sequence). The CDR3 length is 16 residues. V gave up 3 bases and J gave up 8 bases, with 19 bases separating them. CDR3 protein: CASSLGQAGAREKLFF. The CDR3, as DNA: TGTGCCAGCAGCTTGGGTCAGGCAGGGGCGCGGGAAAAACTGTTTTTT. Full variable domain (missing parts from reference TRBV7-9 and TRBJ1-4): DTGVSQNPRHKITKRGQNVTFRCDPISEHNRLYWYRQTLGQGPEFLTYFQNEAQLEKSRLLSDRFSAERPKGSFSTLEIQRTEQGDSAMYLCASSLGQAGAREKLFFGSGTQLSVL.

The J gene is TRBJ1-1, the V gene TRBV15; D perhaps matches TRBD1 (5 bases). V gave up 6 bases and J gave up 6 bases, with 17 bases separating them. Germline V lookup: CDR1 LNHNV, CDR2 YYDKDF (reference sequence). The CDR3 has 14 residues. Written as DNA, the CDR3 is TGTGCCACCAGTCCCCGTCTCCGGGGGTCTGAAGCTTTCTTT. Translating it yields CATSPRLRGSEAFF.

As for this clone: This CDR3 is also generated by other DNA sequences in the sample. The CDR3 DNA reads TGTGCCAGCAGCCCGGGACAGGGAAACTATGGCTACACCTTC. This gives the protein CASSPGQGNYGYTF. This chain uses TRBV3-1 (or the pseudogene TRBV3-2) with TRBJ1-2, with 9 bases lining up with TRBD1. Germline lookup yields CDR1 LGHDT and CDR2 YNNKEL (reference sequence). This CDR3 region has 14 residues. J gave up 2 bases and V 4 bases, and 2 bases lay outside the gene matches.

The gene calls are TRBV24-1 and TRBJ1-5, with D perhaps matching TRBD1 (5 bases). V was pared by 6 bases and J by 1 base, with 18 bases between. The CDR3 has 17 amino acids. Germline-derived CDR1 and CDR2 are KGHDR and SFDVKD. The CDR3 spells CATSPSSPGLSNQPQHF. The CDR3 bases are TGTGCCACCAGTCCTTCTTCGCCAGGGCTAAGCAATCAGCCCCAGCATTTT.

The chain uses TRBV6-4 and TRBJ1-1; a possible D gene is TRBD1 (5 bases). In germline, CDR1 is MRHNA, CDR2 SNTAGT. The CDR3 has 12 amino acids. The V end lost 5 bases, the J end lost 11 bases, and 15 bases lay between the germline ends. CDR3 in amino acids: CASSSDRAEAFF. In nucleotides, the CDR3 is TGTGCCAGCAGTTCTGACAGAGCCGAGGCTTTCTTT.

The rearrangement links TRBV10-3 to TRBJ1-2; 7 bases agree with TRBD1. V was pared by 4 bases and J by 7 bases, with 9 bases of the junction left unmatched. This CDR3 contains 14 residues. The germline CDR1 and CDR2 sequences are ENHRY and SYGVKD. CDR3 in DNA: TGTGCCATCAGTGGACAGGGACCGACTGCTGGCTACACCTTC. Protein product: CAISGQGPTAGYTF.

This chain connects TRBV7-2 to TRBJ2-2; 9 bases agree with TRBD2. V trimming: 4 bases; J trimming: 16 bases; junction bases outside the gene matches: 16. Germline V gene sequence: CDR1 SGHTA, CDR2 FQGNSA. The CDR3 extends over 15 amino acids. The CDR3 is CASSSGGSGGLHPFF. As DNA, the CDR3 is TGTGCCAGCAGCTCCGGCGGAAGCGGGGGGTTGCACCCGTTTTTT.

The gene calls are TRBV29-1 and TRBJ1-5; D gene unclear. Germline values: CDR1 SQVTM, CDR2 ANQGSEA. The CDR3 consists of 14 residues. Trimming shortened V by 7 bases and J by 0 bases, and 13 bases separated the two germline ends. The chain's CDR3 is CSASLGDSNQPQHF. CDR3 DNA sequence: TGCAGCGCCTCTCTCGGGGATAGCAATCAGCCCCAGCATTTT.

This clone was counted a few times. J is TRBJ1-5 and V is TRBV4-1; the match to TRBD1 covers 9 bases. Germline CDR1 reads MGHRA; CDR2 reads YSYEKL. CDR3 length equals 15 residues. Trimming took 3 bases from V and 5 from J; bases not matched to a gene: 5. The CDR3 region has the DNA TGCGCCAGCAGCCAGGACAGGGGTAGTGATCAGCCCCAGCATTTT. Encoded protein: CASSQDRGSDQPQHF.